The 21 T cell receptor beta chains below were found in one sample sequenced in a study of T cell responses to AZD1222 COVID-19 vaccine. Using immunoSEQ multiplex PCR, the repertoire was profiled, and TCRdb retains in-frame clones only, with some absent. Among fewer than 200,000 clones listed, about 86% were seen once. The specimen was peripheral blood, collected 28 days after the second AZD1222 dose. Receptors were obtained from an adult who received the AZD1222 COVID-19 vaccine.

This rearrangement joins TRBV9 to TRBJ2-5; D is possibly TRBD2 (7 bases). Germline CDR1 reads SGDLS; CDR2 reads YYNGEE. The V gene lost 2 bases and the J gene lost 4 bases, with 15 bases spanning the gap. The CDR3 spans 15 residues. DNA for the CDR3: TGTGCCAGCAGCGTCGGAACGGGGGGCAGAGAGACCCAGTACTTC. As protein: CASSVGTGGRETQYF. The variable domain in full, completed from reference TRBV9 and TRBJ2-5, reads DSGVTQTPKHLITATGQRVTLRCSPRSGDLSVYWYQQSLDQGLQFLIQYYNGEERAKGNILERFSAQQFPDLHSELNLSSLELGDSALYFCASSVGTGGRETQYFGPGTRLLVL.

V gene TRBV15 combines with J gene TRBJ1-2; D perhaps matches TRBD1 (5 bases). This CDR3 region has 14 residues. Germline lookup yields CDR1 LNHNV and CDR2 YYDKDF (reference sequence). The V end was cut by 0 bases, the J end by 2 bases, with 7 bases between. The CDR3 here is CATSRDGANYGYTF. CDR3 coding DNA: TGTGCCACCAGCAGAGATGGGGCGAACTATGGCTACACCTTC.

The chain joins TRBV30 to TRBJ2-7, with TRBD1 matching over 8 bases. Losses at the gene ends were 3 bases for V and 2 bases for J; bases not matched to a gene: 3. This CDR3 is built from 13 residues. The V gene's germline CDR1 is GTSNPN and CDR2 SVGIG (reference sequence). CDR3 nucleotides: TGTGCCTGGAGACAGGGGGAAACCTACGAGCAGTACTTC. This gives the protein CAWRQGETYEQYF.

The V and J genes are TRBV11-1 and TRBJ2-2; tentative D call: TRBD1 (5 bases). V was clipped by 1 base and J by 5 bases, with 11 bases between them. Germline loops: CDR1 SGHAT, CDR2 FQDESV (reference sequence). The length of the CDR3 is 15 residues. CDR3 in amino acids: CASSLGPGYTGELFF. CDR3 DNA: TGTGCCAGCAGCTTAGGTCCAGGGTATACCGGGGAGCTGTTTTTT. The full variable domain, its missing parts supplied by reference TRBV11-1 and TRBJ2-2, is EAEVAQSPRYKITEKSQAVAFWCDPISGHATLYWYRQILGQGPELLVQFQDESVVDDSQLPKDRFSAERLKGVDSTLKIQPAELGDSAMYLCASSLGPGYTGELFFGEGSRLTVL.

The rearrangement links TRBV19 to TRBJ2-5; TRBD1 aligns across 7 bases. CDR3 length equals 14 residues. With 3 bases clipped from V and 5 bases from J, the junction kept 6 bases outside the gene matches. From germline, CDR1 is LNHDA and CDR2 SQIVND (reference sequence). In nucleotides, the CDR3 is TGTGCCAGTAGTATGGGGACAGATCAGGAGACCCAGTACTTC. Encoded protein: CASSMGTDQETQYF.

The chain carries TRBV5-1 and TRBJ1-5; 10 nucleotides align to TRBD1. The germline V gene has CDR1 SGHRS and CDR2 YFSETQ. The V segment lost 3 bases and the J segment 6 bases; nucleotides outside the gene matches: 3. The CDR3 extends over 14 amino acids. The CDR3 loop reads CASSSGQGSQPQHF. Here the CDR3 DNA reads TGCGCCAGCAGCTCGGGACAGGGGAGTCAGCCCCAGCATTTT.

The gene calls are TRBV18 and TRBJ2-2; 7 bases map to TRBD1. The germline V gene has CDR1 KGHSH and CDR2 LQKENI. CDR3 length equals 15 residues. V was clipped by 6 bases and J by 1 base; unmatched bases: 5. DNA of the CDR3: TGTGCCAGCTCCCCCACAGGGGTGAACACCGGGGAGCTGTTTTTT. This sequence encodes CASSPTGVNTGELFF. Variable domain in full (rest from reference TRBV18 and TRBJ2-2): NAGVMQNPRHLVRRRGQEARLRCSPMKGHSHVYWYRQLPEEGLKFMVYLQKENIIDESGMPKERFSAEFPKEGPSILRIQQVVRGDSAAYFCASSPTGVNTGELFFGEGSRLTVL.

The J gene is TRBJ2-7, the V gene TRBV25-1; D not certain. Trimming cost V 3 bases and J 4 bases, with 13 bases left between them. From germline, CDR1 is MGHDK and CDR2 SYGVNS. The CDR3 loop spans 14 amino acids. The CDR3 region has the DNA TGTGCCAGCAGTGACCTGGACGCCGCGTACGAGCAGTACTTC. Translation gives CASSDLDAAYEQYF.

This chain links TRBV19 with TRBJ1-4; D unresolved. Per germline, CDR1 LNHDA and CDR2 SQIVND (reference sequence). V dropped 3 bases and J dropped 4 bases, with 15 bases sitting between them. There are 16 residues in the CDR3. The CDR3 nucleotides are TGTGCCAGTAGTATCTTGTCTGGGAATGGTAATGAAAAACTGTTTTTT. It is translated as CASSILSGNGNEKLFF.

This chain uses TRBV11-3 with TRBJ2-7; 8 bases fit TRBD1. With V trimmed by 5 bases and J by 6 bases, 9 bases remained unmatched. Germline assignment: CDR1 SGHNT and CDR2 YENEEA. The CDR3 is 14 residues long. CDR3 sequence: CASSLLQGEGEQYF. The CDR3 nucleotides are TGTGCCAGCAGCCTATTACAGGGGGAAGGCGAGCAGTACTTC.

This chain connects TRBV28 to TRBJ1-3; D gene unclear. CDR3 length: 14 residues. V was trimmed by 2 bases and J by 4 bases, leaving 9 bases between them. Germline-derived CDR1 and CDR2 are MDHEN and SYDVKM. The CDR3 loop is CASSLAGVGNTIYF. Here the CDR3 DNA reads TGTGCCAGCAGTTTAGCCGGGGTAGGAAACACCATATATTTT. The entire variable domain, with the rest obtained from reference TRBV28 and TRBJ1-3, is as follows: DVKVTQSSRYLVKRTGEKVFLECVQDMDHENMFWYRQDPGLGLRLIYFSYDVKMKEKGDIPEGYSVSREKKERFSLILESASTNQTSMYLCASSLAGVGNTIYFGEGSWLTVV.

V gene TRBV19 combines with J gene TRBJ2-1; D is undetermined. V dropped 7 bases and J dropped 4 bases, with 8 bases sitting between them. This CDR3 comprises 12 residues. Germline V gene data show CDR1 as LNHDA and CDR2 as SQIVND (reference sequence). In nucleotides, the CDR3 is TGTGCCAGTACTGGGAATTACAATGAGCAGTTCTTC. Translated: CASTGNYNEQFF.

The genes are TRBV5-1 and TRBJ2-1, with TRBD2 identical over 7 bases. This CDR3 region has 16 residues. The V gene's germline CDR1 is SGHRS and CDR2 YFSETQ. J was trimmed by 4 bases and V by 4 bases; bases with no gene match: 11. As DNA, the CDR3 is TGCGCCAGCAGCCCGCAGAAGGGAGCGGGGTACAATGAGCAGTTCTTC. This codes for CASSPQKGAGYNEQFF.

This chain uses TRBV4-1 with TRBJ2-1, with 10 bases fitting TRBD2. Germline values: CDR1 MGHRA, CDR2 YSYEKL. V lost 2 bases to trimming and J lost 8 bases; unmatched junction nucleotides: 9. The length of the CDR3 is 16 residues. This CDR3 is CASSQLLAGLSHEQFF. In nucleotides, the CDR3 is TGCGCCAGCAGCCAACTACTAGCGGGACTCTCCCATGAGCAGTTCTTC.

This chain links TRBV5-5 with TRBJ1-1; D uncertain. The V end was cut by 4 bases, the J end by 4 bases, with 20 bases between. Germline CDR1 reads SGHKS; CDR2 reads YYEKEE (reference sequence). The CDR3 consists of 16 residues. CDR3 sequence (DNA): TGTGCCAGCAGCAGGACCGGTGATGTGGCTGCCACTGAAGCTTTCTTT. Protein: CASSRTGDVAATEAFF.

This chain joins TRBV30 and TRBJ2-7, with a tentative D call TRBD2 (5 bases). CDR1 is GTSNPN and CDR2 is SVGIG in the germline V gene (reference sequence). With 0 bases removed from V and 3 bases from J, the gap between germline ends came to 9 bases. The CDR3 totals 13 residues. The CDR3 coding sequence is TGTGCCTGGAGTGTCGCACGGGGCTACGAGCAGTACTTC. Translation: CAWSVARGYEQYF.

The V gene is TRBV27, the J gene TRBJ2-5, with no clear D. The CDR3 covers 16 residues. Germline V gene lookup returns CDR1 MNHEY and CDR2 SMNVEV (reference sequence). The ends were cut back, 3 bases at V and 0 bases at J, with 14 bases in the middle. The CDR3 nucleotides are TGTGCCAGCAGTTTCTCTTTAACTCGCTACCAAGAGACCCAGTACTTC. It specifies CASSFSLTRYQETQYF.

The V gene is TRBV4-3, the J gene TRBJ1-2; D not certain. Trimming removed 0 bases from V and 7 bases from J, with 18 bases in between. The germline V gene encodes CDR1 LGHNA and CDR2 YSLEER. CDR3 length: 16 residues. The CDR3 protein is CASSQDPGLTYGGYTF. The CDR3 nucleotides are TGCGCCAGCAGCCAAGATCCCGGACTCACATACGGTGGCTACACCTTC.

The genes are TRBV7-9 and TRBJ1-1; D gene ambiguous. The ends were cut back, 5 bases at V and 3 bases at J, with 10 bases in the middle. The CDR3 runs to 13 residues. Per the germline V gene, CDR1 is SEHNR and CDR2 is FQNEAQ (reference sequence). The CDR3 DNA reads as TGTGCCAGCAGCCTCCAGAGGGACACTGAAGCTTTCTTT. It is translated as CASSLQRDTEAFF. The full variable domain, rest sourced from reference TRBV7-9 and TRBJ1-1, is DTGVSQNPRHKITKRGQNVTFRCDPISEHNRLYWYRQTLGQGPEFLTYFQNEAQLEKSRLLSDRFSAERPKGSFSTLEIQRTEQGDSAMYLCASSLQRDTEAFFGQGTRLTVV.

The J gene is TRBJ1-6, the V gene TRBV3-1 (or the pseudogene TRBV3-2), with 9 bases that match TRBD1. This CDR3 region has 18 residues. V shed 1 base and J 0 bases; nucleotides not matched to a gene: 4. Germline lookup yields CDR1 LGHDT and CDR2 YNNKEL (reference sequence). The CDR3 sequence is CASSQARQGGSYNSPLHF. As DNA, the CDR3 is TGTGCCAGCAGCCAAGCCAGACAGGGGGGCTCCTATAATTCACCCCTCCACTTT.

The rearrangement uses TRBV29-1 and TRBJ2-4, with D uncertain. The ends were cut back, 3 bases at V and 9 bases at J, with 9 bases in the middle. CDR3 length: 11 residues. Germline V gene lookup returns CDR1 SQVTM and CDR2 ANQGSEA. CDR3 sequence reads: CSVEGTGIQYF. The CDR3 nucleotides are TGCAGCGTTGAGGGTACGGGCATTCAGTACTTC.